This section outlines one T cell receptor beta chain sequence together with its context. Its antigen is still unknown. J gave up 2 bases and V 4 bases, and 4 bases lay outside the gene matches. Germline V gene data show CDR1 as KGHSY and CDR2 as FQNENV. The CDR3 contains 15 residues. The sample originates from a study of cytomegalovirus exposure and HLA in healthy donors. Study-wide results and caveats: As a later analysis showed, a missense DCLRE1C variant was linked to trimming of TCR beta V- and J-genes. At a 0.05 false discovery rate, a later analysis found 18,000 or so TCR beta sequences to be associated with HLA alleles.

60 Vbeta and 13 Jbeta primers were used in PCR. TCRdb's table, derived via immunoSEQ multiplex PCR, lists solely in-frame clones and lacks some. This listing includes about 46,000 clones. The V and J genes are TRBV16 and TRBJ2-7; TRBD2 matches at 11 bases. The sequenced sample was PBMCs. This clonotype was obtained from a woman aged 40-49 years in good health and CMV-seronegative. The CDR3: CASSPRLAGTYEQYF. DNA for the CDR3: TGTGCCAGCAGCCCCAGACTAGCGGGGACCTACGAGCAGTACTTC.